This note documents a single TCR beta chain sequence. The target antigen is unknown. Repertoires were generated with immunoSEQ multiplex PCR, while TCRdb's copy carries only in-frame clones and drops some. The data show some 170,000 clones, with 90% to 95% seen just once and 2.6% held by the top ten. This CDR3 spans 16 amino acids. Germline CDR1 SGHAT, CDR2 FQNNGV. V was shortened by 1 base and J by 0 bases, with 12 bases between the two germline ends. These data come from a study of T cell responses to AZD1222 COVID-19 vaccine. Regarding the study as a whole: A mostly white British donor set with more females was recruited, and clonal diversity was possibly underestimated. Among spike-specific TCRs, nearly half reportedly target unmutated variant regions. Across the whole spike, CD4 TCRs peaked at regions 160-218 and 743-854. All repertoire sampling was performed exclusively after the peak T cell response.

The sequencing used peripheral blood, collected on day 0 of AZD1222 vaccination. The source of this sequence is an adult in good health. This chain uses TRBV11-2 with TRBJ1-2; D remains unclear. DNA for the CDR3: TGTGCCAGCAGCTTAGTCGGGGTTGCATCTAACTATGGCTACACCTTC. This translates into CASSLVGVASNYGYTF.